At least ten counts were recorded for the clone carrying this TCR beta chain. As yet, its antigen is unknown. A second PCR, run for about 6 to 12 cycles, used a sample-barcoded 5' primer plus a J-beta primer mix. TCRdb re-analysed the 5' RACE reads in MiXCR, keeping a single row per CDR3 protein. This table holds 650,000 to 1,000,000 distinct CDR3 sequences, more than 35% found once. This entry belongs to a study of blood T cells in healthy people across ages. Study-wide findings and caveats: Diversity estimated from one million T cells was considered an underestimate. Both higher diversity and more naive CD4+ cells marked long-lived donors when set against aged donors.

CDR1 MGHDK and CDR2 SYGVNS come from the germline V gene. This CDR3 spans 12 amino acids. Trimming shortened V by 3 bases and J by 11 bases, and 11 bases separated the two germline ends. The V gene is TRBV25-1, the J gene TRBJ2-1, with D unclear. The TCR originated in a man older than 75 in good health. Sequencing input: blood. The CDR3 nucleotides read TGTGCCAGCAGTGACATACCAGGCAAGCAGTTCTTC. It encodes CASSDIPGKQFF.